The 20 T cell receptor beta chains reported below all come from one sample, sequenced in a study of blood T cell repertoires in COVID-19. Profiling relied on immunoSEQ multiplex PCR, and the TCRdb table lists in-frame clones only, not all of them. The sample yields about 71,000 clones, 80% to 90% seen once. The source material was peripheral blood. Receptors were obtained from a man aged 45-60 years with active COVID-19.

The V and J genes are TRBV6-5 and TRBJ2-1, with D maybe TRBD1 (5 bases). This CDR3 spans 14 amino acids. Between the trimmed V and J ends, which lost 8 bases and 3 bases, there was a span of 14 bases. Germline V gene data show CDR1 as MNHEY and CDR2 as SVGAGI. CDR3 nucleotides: TGTGCCAGCGGAATTGACAGTTTCTACAATGAGCAGTTCTTC. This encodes CASGIDSFYNEQFF.

The CDR3 DNA sequence: TGTGCCAGCTCAGGAACAGGTATCGTTGACGCCCGGAACACTGAAGCTTTCTTT. It codes for CASSGTGIVDARNTEAFF. This rearrangement joins TRBV18 to TRBJ1-1, with a possible D match to TRBD1 (5 bases). CDR3 size: 18 residues. Trimming cost V 5 bases and J 1 base, with 23 bases left between them. Germline CDR1 and CDR2: KGHSH and LQKENI.

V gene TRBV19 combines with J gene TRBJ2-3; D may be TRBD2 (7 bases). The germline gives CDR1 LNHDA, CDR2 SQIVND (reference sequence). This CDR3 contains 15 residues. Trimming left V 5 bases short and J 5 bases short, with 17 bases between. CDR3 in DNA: TGTGCCAGTAGTTTCGGGGGGCCACCCCAAGATACGCAGTATTTT. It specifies CASSFGGPPQDTQYF.

Written as DNA, the CDR3 is TGTGCCAGCAGACTACGACAGGGGGAGGTCTATGGCTACACCTTC. Its translation is CASRLRQGEVYGYTF. The rearrangement uses TRBV7-2 and TRBJ1-2; 9 nucleotides line up with TRBD1. Germline assignment: CDR1 SGHTA and CDR2 FQGNSA. V shed 6 bases and J 4 bases; nucleotides not matched to a gene: 9. The CDR3 spans 15 residues.

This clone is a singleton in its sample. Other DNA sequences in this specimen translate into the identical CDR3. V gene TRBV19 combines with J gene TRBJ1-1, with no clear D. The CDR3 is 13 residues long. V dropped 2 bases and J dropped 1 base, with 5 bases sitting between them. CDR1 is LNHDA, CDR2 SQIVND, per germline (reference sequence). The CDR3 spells CASSINRNTEAFF. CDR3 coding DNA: TGTGCCAGTAGTATAAACAGGAACACTGAAGCTTTCTTT.

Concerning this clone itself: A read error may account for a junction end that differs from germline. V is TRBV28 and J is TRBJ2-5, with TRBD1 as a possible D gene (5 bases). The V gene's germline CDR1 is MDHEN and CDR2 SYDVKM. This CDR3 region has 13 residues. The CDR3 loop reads CASRFRGRETQYF. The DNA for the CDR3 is TGTGCCAGCCGTTTTAGGGGTCGGGAGACCCAGTACTTC.

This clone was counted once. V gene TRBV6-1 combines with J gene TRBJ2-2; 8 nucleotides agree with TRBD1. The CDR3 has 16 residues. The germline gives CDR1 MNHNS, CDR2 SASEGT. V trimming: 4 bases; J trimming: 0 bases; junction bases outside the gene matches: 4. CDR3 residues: CASSVSGQANTGELFF. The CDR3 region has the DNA TGTGCCAGCAGTGTCTCGGGACAGGCGAACACCGGGGAGCTGTTTTTT.

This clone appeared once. CDR3 sequence: CASSPWYPKVSRLNSPLHF. Written as DNA, the CDR3 is TGTGCCAGCAGCCCGTGGTACCCCAAGGTTTCCAGGCTCAATTCACCCCTCCACTTT. The V gene is TRBV7-6, the J gene TRBJ1-6; D is unclear. CDR1 is SGHVS and CDR2 is FNYEAQ in the germline V gene. This CDR3 contains 19 residues. V lost 5 bases and J lost 7, with 27 bases in between. Supplemented by reference TRBV7-6 and TRBJ1-6, the full variable domain reads GAGVSQSPRYKVTKRGQDVALRCDPISGHVSLYWYRQALGQGPEFLTYFNYEAQQDKSGLPNDRFSAERPEGSISTLTIQRTEQRDSAMYRCASSPWYPKVSRLNSPLHFGNGTRLTVT.

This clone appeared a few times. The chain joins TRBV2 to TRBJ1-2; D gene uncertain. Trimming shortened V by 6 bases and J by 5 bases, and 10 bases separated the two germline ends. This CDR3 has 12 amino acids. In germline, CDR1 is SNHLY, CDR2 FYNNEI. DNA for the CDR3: TGTGCCAGCAGAGGAGAAGTGTATGGCTACACCTTC. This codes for CASRGEVYGYTF. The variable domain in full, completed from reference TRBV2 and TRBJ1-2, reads EPEVTQTPSHQVTQMGQEVILRCVPISNHLYFYWYRQILGQKVEFLVSFYNNEISEKSEIFDDQFSVERPDGSNFTLKIRSTKLEDSAMYFCASRGEVYGYTFGSGTRLTVV.

The CDR3, as DNA: TGTGCCAGCAGCTTACGGACAGGGGGCAACTATGGCTACACCTTC. The encoded protein is CASSLRTGGNYGYTF. The chain joins TRBV14 to TRBJ1-2, with 11 nucleotides matching TRBD1. V shed 5 bases and J 2 bases; nucleotides not matched to a gene: 4. The CDR3 extends over 15 amino acids. The germline V gene encodes CDR1 SGHDN and CDR2 FVKESK.

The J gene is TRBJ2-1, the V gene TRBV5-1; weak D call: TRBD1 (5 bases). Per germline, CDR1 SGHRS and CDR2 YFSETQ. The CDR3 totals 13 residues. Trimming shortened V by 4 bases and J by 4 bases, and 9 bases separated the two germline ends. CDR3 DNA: TGCGCCAGCAGCGGCGACAGTTACAATGAGCAGTTCTTC. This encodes CASSGDSYNEQFF.

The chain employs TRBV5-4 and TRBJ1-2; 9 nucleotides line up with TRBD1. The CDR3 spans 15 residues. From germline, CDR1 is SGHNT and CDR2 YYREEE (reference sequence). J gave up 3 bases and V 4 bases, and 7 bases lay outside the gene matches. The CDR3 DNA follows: TGTGCCAGCAGCAAACAGGGGGCCGGGGACTATGGCTACACCTTC. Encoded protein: CASSKQGAGDYGYTF.

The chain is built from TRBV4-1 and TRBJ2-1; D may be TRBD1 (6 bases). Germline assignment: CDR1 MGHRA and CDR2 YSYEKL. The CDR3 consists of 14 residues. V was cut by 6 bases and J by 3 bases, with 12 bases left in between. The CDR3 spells CASRVTGNYNEQFF. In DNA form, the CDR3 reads TGCGCCAGCAGAGTCACAGGGAACTACAATGAGCAGTTCTTC.

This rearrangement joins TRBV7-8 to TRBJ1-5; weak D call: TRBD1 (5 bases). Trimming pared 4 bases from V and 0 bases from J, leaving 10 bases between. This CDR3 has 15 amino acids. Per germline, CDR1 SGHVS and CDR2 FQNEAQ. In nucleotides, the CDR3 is TGTGCCAGCAGCTCGACAGTTTTTAGCAATCAGCCCCAGCATTTT. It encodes CASSSTVFSNQPQHF.

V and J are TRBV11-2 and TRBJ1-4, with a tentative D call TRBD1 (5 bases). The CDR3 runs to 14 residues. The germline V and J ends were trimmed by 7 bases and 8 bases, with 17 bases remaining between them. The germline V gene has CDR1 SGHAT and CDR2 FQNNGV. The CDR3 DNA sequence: TGTGCCAGCATGACAGACGGGTTCGGGGAAAAACTGTTTTTT. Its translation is CASMTDGFGEKLFF.

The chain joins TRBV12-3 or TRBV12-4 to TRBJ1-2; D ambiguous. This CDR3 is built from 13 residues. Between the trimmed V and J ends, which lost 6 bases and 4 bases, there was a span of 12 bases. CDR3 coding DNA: TGTGCCAGCAGAGCCCCGAACCGCTATGGCTACACCTTC. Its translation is CASRAPNRYGYTF.

CDR3 sequence reads: CASSFRGLRVNYGYTF. In nucleotides, the CDR3 is TGTGCCAGCAGCTTTCGGGGGTTAAGGGTAAACTATGGCTACACCTTC. This chain joins TRBV5-8 and TRBJ1-2, with D possibly matching TRBD1 (5 bases). This CDR3 has 16 residues. The V and J ends lost 2 bases and 2 bases respectively, with 16 bases between them. CDR1 and CDR2 (germline): SGHTS, YDEGEE.

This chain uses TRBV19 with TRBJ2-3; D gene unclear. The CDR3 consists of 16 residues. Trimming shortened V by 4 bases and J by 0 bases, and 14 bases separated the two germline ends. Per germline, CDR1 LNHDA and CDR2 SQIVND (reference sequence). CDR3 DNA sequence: TGTGCCAGTAGTAGGGCTGGCAGTTCTAGCACAGATACGCAGTATTTT. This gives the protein CASSRAGSSSTDTQYF.

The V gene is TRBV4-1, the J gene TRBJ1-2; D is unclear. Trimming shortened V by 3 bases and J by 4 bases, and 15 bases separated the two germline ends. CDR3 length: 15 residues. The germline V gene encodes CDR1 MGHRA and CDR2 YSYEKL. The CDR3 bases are TGCGCCAGCAGCCAGGTCCCGGTCTCGAGCTATGGCTACACCTTC. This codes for CASSQVPVSSYGYTF.

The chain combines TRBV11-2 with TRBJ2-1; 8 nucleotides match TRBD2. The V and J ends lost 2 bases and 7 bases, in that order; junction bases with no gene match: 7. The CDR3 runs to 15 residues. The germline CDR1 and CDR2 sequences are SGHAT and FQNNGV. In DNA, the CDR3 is TGTGCCAGCAGCTTACTTCGCGGGACTAGAAATGAGCAGTTCTTC. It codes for CASSLLRGTRNEQFF.